Following are 22 T cell receptor beta chains from one sample sequenced in a study of blood T cell repertoires in COVID-19. Produced via immunoSEQ multiplex PCR; TCRdb's table is partial and in-frame only. This table holds about 89,000 clones, about two thirds found once. Sequenced material: peripheral blood. Source of these receptors: a woman over 75 with acute or convalescent COVID-19.

This clone was detected only once. The V call is TRBV7-2, the J call TRBJ2-3, with a possible D match to TRBD2 (5 bases). The CDR3 covers 15 residues. Germline loops: CDR1 SGHTA, CDR2 FQGNSA. Deletions cut 4 bases from V and 0 bases from J, with 11 bases between. The CDR3, as DNA: TGTGCCAGCAGCTCCTCTAGCCTTAGCACAGATACGCAGTATTTT. Translated, it gives CASSSSSLSTDTQYF.

This clone was counted a few times. The chain couples TRBV19 to TRBJ1-1; 7 bases agree with TRBD1. Trimming removed 10 bases from V and 6 bases from J; junction bases left unmatched: 8. This CDR3 has 12 residues. The V gene's germline CDR1 is LNHDA and CDR2 SQIVND (reference sequence). The CDR3 protein is CATMGQISEAFF. The DNA of the CDR3 is TGTGCCACTATGGGACAGATATCTGAAGCTTTCTTT.

The V call is TRBV27, the J call TRBJ1-4; no clear D gene. CDR1 and CDR2 (germline): MNHEY, SMNVEV (reference sequence). V shed 8 bases and J shed 8 bases, with 18 bases lying between them. This CDR3 contains 14 residues. CDR3 sequence reads: CASGRGWPEEKLFF. CDR3 sequence (DNA): TGTGCCAGCGGGCGGGGTTGGCCGGAAGAAAAACTGTTTTTT.

The chain combines TRBV19 with TRBJ1-2, with 7 bases lining up with TRBD1. The CDR3 has 14 residues. Trimming took 9 bases from V and 8 from J; bases not matched to a gene: 15. Germline CDR1 is LNHDA and CDR2 is SQIVND (reference sequence). The CDR3 bases are TGTGCCAGCCGGCTCCAGGGGGAGGTGGAGGGCTACACCTTC. Amino acid sequence: CASRLQGEVEGYTF.

The chain links TRBV6-5 to TRBJ1-5; 8 nucleotides match TRBD1. Germline V CDR1 and CDR2: MNHEY, SVGAGI. The CDR3 has 15 residues. Losses at the gene ends were 5 bases for V and 7 bases for J; bases not matched to a gene: 10. Here the CDR3 reads CASSPQTGGVQPQHF. Written as DNA, the CDR3 is TGTGCCAGCAGTCCCCAAACAGGGGGGGTACAGCCCCAGCATTTT.

The chain employs TRBV7-9 and TRBJ2-5; TRBD2 matches 13 bases. This CDR3 contains 16 residues. CDR1 SEHNR and CDR2 FQNEAQ come from the germline V gene (reference sequence). The V gene end was trimmed by 5 bases and the J gene end by 5 bases; junction bases not matched to a gene: 8. CDR3 nucleotide sequence: TGTGCCAGCAGCCTCCCGGGACTAGCGGGACGGGAGACCCAGTACTTC. Translation: CASSLPGLAGRETQYF. Full variable domain (remainder filled in from reference TRBV7-9 and TRBJ2-5): DTGVSQNPRHKITKRGQNVTFRCDPISEHNRLYWYRQTLGQGPEFLTYFQNEAQLEKSRLLSDRFSAERPKGSFSTLEIQRTEQGDSAMYLCASSLPGLAGRETQYFGPGTRLLVL.

The chain is built from TRBV18 and TRBJ2-1, with D maybe TRBD1 (6 bases). CDR1 is KGHSH, CDR2 LQKENI, per germline. Trimming shortened V by 6 bases and J by 8 bases, and 17 bases separated the two germline ends. This CDR3 comprises 14 residues. CDR3 nucleotides: TGTGCCAGCTCTCGAGAACACAGGGTTGATGAGCAGTTCTTC. Protein product: CASSREHRVDEQFF.

The chain is built from TRBV25-1 and TRBJ1-1; D is perhaps TRBD1 (5 bases). CDR3 length: 17 residues. V gave up 7 bases and J gave up 2 bases, with 23 bases separating them. Germline CDR1 and CDR2: MGHDK and SYGVNS. The CDR3 here is CASTQVRPNGGNTEAFF. CDR3 nucleotides: TGTGCCAGCACCCAAGTACGGCCCAACGGGGGAAACACTGAAGCTTTCTTT.

This clone was detected only a few times. The chain employs TRBV11-2 and TRBJ1-3; no clear D. V was shortened by 0 bases and J by 8 bases, with 11 bases between the two germline ends. This CDR3 is 14 amino acids long. Germline CDR1 and CDR2: SGHAT and FQNNGV. CDR3 loop: CASSLDPGYDTIYF. The CDR3 DNA sequence: TGTGCCAGCAGCTTAGATCCGGGTTACGACACCATATATTTT.

This clone showed up just a few times. At one boundary the junction diverges from the germline segment, which might be a read error. This chain links TRBV6-2 or TRBV6-3 with TRBJ2-7; D perhaps matches TRBD2 (6 bases). Germline assignment: CDR1 MNHEY and CDR2 SVGEGT. This CDR3 has 13 amino acids. CDR3 loop: CASSYSGGDRRVF. As DNA, the CDR3 is TGTGCCAGCAGTTACTCTGGCGGGGACCGTAGGGTCTTC.

Here the CDR3 reads CASSAEGQGGSTNEKLFF. Written as DNA, the CDR3 is TGTGCCAGCAGTGCCGAAGGACAGGGAGGTTCAACTAATGAAAAACTGTTTTTT. This chain uses TRBV2 with TRBJ1-4; 8 bases align to TRBD1. The V gene's germline CDR1 is SNHLY and CDR2 FYNNEI. V shed 4 bases, J shed 0 bases, and the junction held 10 bases outside the gene matches. The CDR3 loop spans 18 amino acids.

The V gene is TRBV5-5, the J gene TRBJ2-1; D may be TRBD1 (6 bases). This CDR3 region has 17 residues. V lost 3 bases and J 4 bases, leaving 20 bases between the germline ends. Germline CDR1 SGHKS, CDR2 YYEKEE (reference sequence). In nucleotides, the CDR3 is TGTGCCAGCAGCTCCACTGCAGGGGCAAACCGATACAATGAGCAGTTCTTC. As protein: CASSSTAGANRYNEQFF.

The V and J genes are TRBV14 and TRBJ1-1; TRBD1 might be the D (6 bases). Between the trimmed V and J ends, which lost 0 bases and 8 bases, there was a span of 16 bases. The CDR3 has 15 residues. The germline gives CDR1 SGHDN, CDR2 FVKESK. The CDR3: CASSQDWKWGREAFF. The CDR3 coding sequence is TGTGCCAGCAGCCAAGATTGGAAATGGGGGCGAGAAGCTTTCTTT.

The sample holds a few counts of this clone. The rearrangement uses TRBV2 and TRBJ2-7; possibly TRBD2 for D (5 bases). CDR1 is SNHLY, CDR2 FYNNEI, per germline. The CDR3 consists of 14 residues. Trimming shortened V by 11 bases and J by 0 bases, and 17 bases separated the two germline ends. The CDR3 DNA sequence: TGTGCCGGATCACCGGGATCCCTCTCCTACGAGCAGTACTTC. Translated: CAGSPGSLSYEQYF.

CDR3 sequence: CASSQGRGYGYTF. DNA of the CDR3: TGTGCCAGCAGCCAGGGGAGGGGATATGGCTACACCTTC. This rearrangement joins TRBV4-2 to TRBJ1-2; D might be TRBD1 (5 bases). Germline CDR1 reads LGHNA; CDR2 reads YNFKEQ. Trimming left V 3 bases short and J 5 bases short, with 10 bases between. This CDR3 region has 13 residues.

The rearrangement joins TRBV27 to TRBJ2-2; 7 nucleotides match TRBD1. This CDR3 region has 14 residues. The V gene end was trimmed by 8 bases and the J gene end by 4 bases; junction bases not matched to a gene: 7. From germline, CDR1 is MNHEY and CDR2 SMNVEV (reference sequence). This CDR3 reads CASGYGTVTGELFF. The CDR3 DNA reads TGTGCCAGCGGGTACGGGACAGTCACCGGGGAGCTGTTTTTT.

This rearrangement joins TRBV15 to TRBJ1-1, with D unresolved. CDR1 is LNHNV and CDR2 is YYDKDF in the germline V gene (reference sequence). The CDR3 covers 13 residues. Trimming took off 6 bases at V and 9 bases at J, with 17 bases between the two ends. CDR3 DNA: TGTGCCACCAGTTCGTTCGGGTTCTATCAAGCTTTCTTT. Protein: CATSSFGFYQAFF.

A few counts support this clone. The chain joins TRBV6-2 or TRBV6-3 to TRBJ2-7; 8 bases map to TRBD1. The J segment lost 5 bases and the V segment lost 6 bases, leaving 6 bases of the junction unmatched. This CDR3 is built from 13 residues. The germline CDR1 and CDR2 sequences are MNHEY and SVGEGT. The CDR3 coding sequence is TGTGCCAGCAGCCGCGGGACAGGCCACGAGCAGTACTTC. It codes for CASSRGTGHEQYF.

V and J are TRBV6-2 or TRBV6-3 and TRBJ2-7; 9 bases fit TRBD1. Germline values: CDR1 MNHEY, CDR2 SVGEGT. V lost 0 bases to trimming and J lost 6 bases; unmatched junction nucleotides: 6. This CDR3 region has 15 residues. The CDR3 loop reads CASSYSNRGLGEQYF. In nucleotides, the CDR3 is TGTGCCAGCAGTTACTCGAACAGGGGGCTCGGCGAGCAGTACTTC.

The chain carries TRBV28 and TRBJ1-1; 8 nucleotides agree with TRBD1. Trimming cost V 5 bases and J 2 bases; bases outside gene matches: 10. CDR3 length equals 16 residues. Germline assignment: CDR1 MDHEN and CDR2 SYDVKM. CDR3 residues: CASSQEWTGPNTEAFF. The DNA of the CDR3 is TGTGCCAGCAGTCAAGAATGGACAGGGCCCAACACTGAAGCTTTCTTT. Drawing the rest from reference TRBV28 and TRBJ1-1, the complete variable domain is DVKVTQSSRYLVKRTGEKVFLECVQDMDHENMFWYRQDPGLGLRLIYFSYDVKMKEKGDIPEGYSVSREKKERFSLILESASTNQTSMYLCASSQEWTGPNTEAFFGQGTRLTVV.

The chain couples TRBV4-1 to TRBJ1-3; D is possibly TRBD1 (5 bases). V lost 0 bases and J 4 bases, leaving 10 bases between the germline ends. The germline CDR1 and CDR2 sequences are MGHRA and YSYEKL. This CDR3 spans 15 amino acids. The CDR3 coding sequence is TGCGCCAGCAGCCAAGATGGCCCAGGGGGAAACACCATATATTTT. Protein: CASSQDGPGGNTIYF.

The chain carries TRBV24-1 and TRBJ2-4; TRBD2 agrees at 13 bases. The CDR3 has 18 residues. V shed 10 bases, J shed 1 base, and the junction held 12 bases outside the gene matches. Per germline, CDR1 KGHDR and CDR2 SFDVKD. CDR3 bases: TGTGCCACTTCCCCCACTAGCGGGGGGGCCGGGGCCAAAAACATTCAGTACTTC. It specifies CATSPTSGGAGAKNIQYF.